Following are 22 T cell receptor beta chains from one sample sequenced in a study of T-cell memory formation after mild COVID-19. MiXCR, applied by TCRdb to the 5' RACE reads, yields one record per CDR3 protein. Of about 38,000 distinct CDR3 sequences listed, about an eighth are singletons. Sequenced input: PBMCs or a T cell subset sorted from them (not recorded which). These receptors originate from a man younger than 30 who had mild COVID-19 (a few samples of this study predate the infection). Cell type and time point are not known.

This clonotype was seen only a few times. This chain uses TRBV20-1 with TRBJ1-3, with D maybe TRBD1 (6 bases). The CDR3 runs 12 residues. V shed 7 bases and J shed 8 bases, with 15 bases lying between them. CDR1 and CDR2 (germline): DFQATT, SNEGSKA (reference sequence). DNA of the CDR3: TGCAGTGGGTGGGGGCCCGGGGACACCATATATTTT. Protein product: CSGWGPGDTIYF.

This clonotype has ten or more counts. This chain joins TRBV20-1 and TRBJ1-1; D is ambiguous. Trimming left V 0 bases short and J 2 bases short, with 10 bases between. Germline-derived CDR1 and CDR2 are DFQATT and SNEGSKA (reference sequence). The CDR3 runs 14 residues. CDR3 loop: CSARDFAVNTEAFF. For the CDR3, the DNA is TGCAGTGCTAGAGATTTCGCGGTTAACACTGAAGCTTTCTTT.

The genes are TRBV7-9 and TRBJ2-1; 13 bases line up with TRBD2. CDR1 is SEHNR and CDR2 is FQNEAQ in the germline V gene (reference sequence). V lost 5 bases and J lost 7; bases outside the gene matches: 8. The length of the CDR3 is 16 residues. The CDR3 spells CASSLSTSGGRNEQFF. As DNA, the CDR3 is TGTGCCAGCAGCCTCTCGACTAGCGGGGGGAGGAATGAGCAGTTCTTC.

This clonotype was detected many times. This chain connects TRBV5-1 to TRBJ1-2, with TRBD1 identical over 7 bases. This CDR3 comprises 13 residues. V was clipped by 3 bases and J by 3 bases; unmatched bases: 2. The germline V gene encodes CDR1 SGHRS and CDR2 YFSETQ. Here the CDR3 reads CASSSQGDYGYTF. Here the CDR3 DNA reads TGCGCCAGCAGCTCGCAGGGGGACTATGGCTACACCTTC.

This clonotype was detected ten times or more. CDR3 residues: CATSRTGGAGETQYF. DNA of the CDR3: TGTGCCACCAGCAGAACTGGGGGCGCGGGTGAGACCCAGTACTTC. This chain links TRBV15 with TRBJ2-5; perhaps TRBD1 as D (6 bases). The CDR3 runs to 15 residues. Germline CDR1 and CDR2: LNHNV and YYDKDF (reference sequence). Trimming took off 2 bases at V and 5 bases at J, with 15 bases between the two ends.

The CDR3 loop is CASSLSWDNEQFF. CDR3 coding DNA: TGCGCCAGCAGCTTGTCTTGGGACAATGAGCAGTTCTTC. The rearrangement links TRBV5-1 to TRBJ2-1; the D is unclear. CDR3 size: 13 residues. V shed 1 base and J shed 5 bases, with 7 bases lying between them. The germline gives CDR1 SGHRS, CDR2 YFSETQ.

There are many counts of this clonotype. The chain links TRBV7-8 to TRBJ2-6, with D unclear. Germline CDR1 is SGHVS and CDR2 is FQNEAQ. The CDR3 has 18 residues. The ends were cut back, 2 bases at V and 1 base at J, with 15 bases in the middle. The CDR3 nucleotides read TGTGCCAGCAGCTTAATCAGGTCGGGTCTTTCTGGGGCCAACGTCCTGACTTTC. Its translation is CASSLIRSGLSGANVLTF.

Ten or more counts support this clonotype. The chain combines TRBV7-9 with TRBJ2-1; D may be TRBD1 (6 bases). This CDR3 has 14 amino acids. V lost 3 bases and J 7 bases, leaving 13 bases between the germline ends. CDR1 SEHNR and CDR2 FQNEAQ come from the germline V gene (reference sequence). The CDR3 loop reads CASSLGTPLNEQFF. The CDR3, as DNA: TGTGCCAGCAGCTTGGGGACACCGCTAAATGAGCAGTTCTTC.

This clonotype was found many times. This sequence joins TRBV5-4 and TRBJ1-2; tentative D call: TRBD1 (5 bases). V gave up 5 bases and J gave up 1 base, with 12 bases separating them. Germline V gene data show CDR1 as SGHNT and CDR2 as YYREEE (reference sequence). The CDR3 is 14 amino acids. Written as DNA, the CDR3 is TGTGCCAGCAGAATGGGGGACCGTAACTATGGCTACACCTTC. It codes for CASRMGDRNYGYTF.

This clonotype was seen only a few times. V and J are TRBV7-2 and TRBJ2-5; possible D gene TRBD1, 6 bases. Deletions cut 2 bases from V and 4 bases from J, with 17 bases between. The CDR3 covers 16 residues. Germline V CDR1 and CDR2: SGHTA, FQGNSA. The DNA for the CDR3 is TGTGCCAGCAGCTTAAATAGCCCGACAGGCGGAGAGACCCAGTACTTC. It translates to CASSLNSPTGGETQYF. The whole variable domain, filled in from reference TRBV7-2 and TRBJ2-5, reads GAGVSQSPSNKVTEKGKDVELRCDPISGHTALYWYRQSLGQGLEFLIYFQGNSAPDKSGLPSDRFSAERTGGSVSTLTIQRTQQEDSAVYLCASSLNSPTGGETQYFGPGTRLLVL.

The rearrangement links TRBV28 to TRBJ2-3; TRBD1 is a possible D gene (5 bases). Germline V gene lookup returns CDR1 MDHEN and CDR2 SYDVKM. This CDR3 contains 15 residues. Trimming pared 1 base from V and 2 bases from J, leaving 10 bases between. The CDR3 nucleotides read TGTGCCAGCAGTTTATCTGCAGGGCACACAGATACGCAGTATTTT. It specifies CASSLSAGHTDTQYF.

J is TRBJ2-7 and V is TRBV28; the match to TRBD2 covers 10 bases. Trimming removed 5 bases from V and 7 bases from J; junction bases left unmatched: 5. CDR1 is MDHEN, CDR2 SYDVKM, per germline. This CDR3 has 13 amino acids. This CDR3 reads CASSDSLAGEQYV. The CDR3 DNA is TGTGCCAGCAGTGACTCACTAGCGGGGGAGCAGTACGTC.

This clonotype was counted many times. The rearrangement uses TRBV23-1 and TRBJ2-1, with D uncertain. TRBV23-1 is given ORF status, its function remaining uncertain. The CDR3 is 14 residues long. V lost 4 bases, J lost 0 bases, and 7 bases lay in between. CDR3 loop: CASSLVSSYNEQFF. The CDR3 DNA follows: TGCGCCAGCAGTCTTGTGAGCTCCTACAATGAGCAGTTCTTC.

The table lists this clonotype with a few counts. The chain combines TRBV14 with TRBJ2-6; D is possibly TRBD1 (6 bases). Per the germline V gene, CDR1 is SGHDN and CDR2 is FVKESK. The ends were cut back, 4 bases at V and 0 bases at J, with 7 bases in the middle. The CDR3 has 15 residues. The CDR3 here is CASSPGHSGANVLTF. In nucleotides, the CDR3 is TGTGCCAGCAGCCCGGGACACTCTGGGGCCAACGTCCTGACTTTC.

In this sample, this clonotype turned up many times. The CDR3 DNA reads TGTGCCAGCACTCAGGGAGGGTACGGAGAGACCCAGTACTTC. This codes for CASTQGGYGETQYF. The rearrangement uses TRBV12-3 or TRBV12-4 and TRBJ2-5; 7 bases map to TRBD2. The CDR3 is 14 amino acids. J was trimmed by 4 bases and V by 7 bases; bases with no gene match: 9.

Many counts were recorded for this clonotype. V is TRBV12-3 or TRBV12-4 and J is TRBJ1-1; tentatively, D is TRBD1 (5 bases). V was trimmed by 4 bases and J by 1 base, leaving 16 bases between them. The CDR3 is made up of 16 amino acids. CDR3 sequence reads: CASSYRDGLKNTEAFF. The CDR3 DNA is TGTGCCAGCAGTTACCGGGACGGGTTGAAGAACACTGAAGCTTTCTTT.

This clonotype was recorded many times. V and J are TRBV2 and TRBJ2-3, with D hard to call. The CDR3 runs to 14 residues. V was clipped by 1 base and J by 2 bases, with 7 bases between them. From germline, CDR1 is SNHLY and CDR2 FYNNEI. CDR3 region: CASSEEQSTDTQYF. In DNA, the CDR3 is TGTGCCAGCAGTGAAGAGCAGTCCACAGATACGCAGTATTTT.

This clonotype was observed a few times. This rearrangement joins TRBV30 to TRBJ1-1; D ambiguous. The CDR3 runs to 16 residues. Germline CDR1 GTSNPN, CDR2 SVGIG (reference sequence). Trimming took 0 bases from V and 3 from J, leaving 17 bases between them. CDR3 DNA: TGTGCCTGGAGTGTAATGGCAGGCCGGCTGCACACTGAAGCTTTCTTT. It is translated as CAWSVMAGRLHTEAFF.

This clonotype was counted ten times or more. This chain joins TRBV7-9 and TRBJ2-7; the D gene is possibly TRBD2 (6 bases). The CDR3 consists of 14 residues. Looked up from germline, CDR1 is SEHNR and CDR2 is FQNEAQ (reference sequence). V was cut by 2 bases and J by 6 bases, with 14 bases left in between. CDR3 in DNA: TGTGCCAGCAGCTTACCGGGGAGGTTCTCCGAGCAGTACTTC. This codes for CASSLPGRFSEQYF.

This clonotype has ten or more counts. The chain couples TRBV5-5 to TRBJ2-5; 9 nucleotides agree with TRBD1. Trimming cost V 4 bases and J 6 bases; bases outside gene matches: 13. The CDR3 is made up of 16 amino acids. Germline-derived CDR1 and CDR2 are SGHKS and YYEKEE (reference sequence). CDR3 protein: CASSPLALTGGKTQYF. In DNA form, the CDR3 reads TGTGCCAGCAGCCCGTTAGCCCTGACAGGGGGAAAGACCCAGTACTTC.

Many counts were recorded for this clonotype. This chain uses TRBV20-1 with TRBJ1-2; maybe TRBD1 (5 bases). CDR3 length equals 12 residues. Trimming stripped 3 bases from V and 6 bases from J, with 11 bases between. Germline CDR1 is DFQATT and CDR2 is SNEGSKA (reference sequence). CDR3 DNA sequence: TGCAGTGCTAGTACAGGTTCGAATGGCTACACCTTC. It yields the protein CSASTGSNGYTF.

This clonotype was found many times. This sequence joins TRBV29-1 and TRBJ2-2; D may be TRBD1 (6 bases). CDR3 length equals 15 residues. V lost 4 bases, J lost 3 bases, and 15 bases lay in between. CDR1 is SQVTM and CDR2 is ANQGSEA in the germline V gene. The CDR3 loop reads CSVVWGQTHTGELFF. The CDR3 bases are TGCAGCGTTGTATGGGGGCAGACTCACACCGGGGAGCTGTTTTTT.